This T cell receptor beta chain came from a study of T cell repertoires in cytomegalovirus infection. Turning to the study itself: Recently identified HLA-C-restricted and well-studied HLA-B-restricted CMV epitopes were used. Indicated by public TCR beta signatures were CMV infection and matching HLA type.

There are 14 residues in the CDR3. Per germline, CDR1 SGHVS and CDR2 FQNEAQ. J lost 8 bases, V lost 5 bases, and 9 bases had no gene match. From the reads, TCRdb called clonotypes with MiXCR, one entry per CDR3 protein. The table has around 570,000 distinct CDR3 sequences, roughly 42% seen once. As to this clonotype: Its target is not known.

Regarding the study as a whole: The cumulative frequency of public TCR beta families distinguished individuals who carried CMV together with the relevant HLA. Ex vivo responses were dominated by HLA-C-restricted CMV-specific TCR beta clonotypes.

The V gene is TRBV7-8, the J gene TRBJ2-1; 7 bases line up with TRBD1. The starting material was cultured PBMCs, obtained from culture after CMV antigen stimulation. The TCR comes from a human donor in good health (CMV status not recorded). Some clones in this sample may be carry-over from other donors' samples. CDR3 in DNA: TGTGCCAGCAGCATTCACAGGGGATTCGATGAGCAGTTCTTC. This translates into CASSIHRGFDEQFF.